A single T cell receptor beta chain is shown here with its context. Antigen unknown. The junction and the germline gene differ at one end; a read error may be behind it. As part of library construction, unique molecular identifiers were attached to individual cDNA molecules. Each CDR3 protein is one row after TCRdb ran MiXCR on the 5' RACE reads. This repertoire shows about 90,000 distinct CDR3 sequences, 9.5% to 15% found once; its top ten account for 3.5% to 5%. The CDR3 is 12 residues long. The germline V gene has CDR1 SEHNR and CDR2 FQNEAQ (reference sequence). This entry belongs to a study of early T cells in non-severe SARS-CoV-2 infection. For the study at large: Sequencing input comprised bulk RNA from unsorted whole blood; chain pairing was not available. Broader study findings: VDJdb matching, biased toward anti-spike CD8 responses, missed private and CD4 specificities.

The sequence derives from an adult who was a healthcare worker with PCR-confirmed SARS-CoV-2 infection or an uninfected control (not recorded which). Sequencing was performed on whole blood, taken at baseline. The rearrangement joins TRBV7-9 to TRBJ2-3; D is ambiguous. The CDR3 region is CTSSWTGDTQYF. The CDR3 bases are TGTACCAGCAGCTGGACGGGAGATACGCAGTATTTT.